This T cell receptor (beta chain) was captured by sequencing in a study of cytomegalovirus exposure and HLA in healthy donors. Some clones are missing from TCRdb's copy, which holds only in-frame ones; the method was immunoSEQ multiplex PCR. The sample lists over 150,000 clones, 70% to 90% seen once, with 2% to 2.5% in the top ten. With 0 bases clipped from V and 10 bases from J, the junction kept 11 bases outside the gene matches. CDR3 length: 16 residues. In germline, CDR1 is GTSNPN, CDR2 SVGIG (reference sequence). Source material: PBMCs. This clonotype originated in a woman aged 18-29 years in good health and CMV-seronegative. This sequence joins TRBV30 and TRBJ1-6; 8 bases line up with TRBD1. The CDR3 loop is CAWSVKSPQGGSPLHF. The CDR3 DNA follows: TGTGCCTGGAGTGTAAAATCCCCACAGGGGGGCTCACCCCTCCACTTT. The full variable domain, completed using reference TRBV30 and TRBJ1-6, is SQTIHQWPATLVQPVGSPLSLECTVEGTSNPNLYWYRQAAGRGLQLLFYSVGIGQISSEVPQNLSASRPQDRQFILSSKKLLLSDSGFYLCAWSVKSPQGGSPLHFGNGTRLTVT.